This T cell receptor (beta chain) is drawn from a study of CD8 T cells in Susac syndrome. The RNA input was roughly 0.45 to 1 ug, and it was reverse transcribed with random hexamers. TCRdb redid the calling of the immunoSEQ multiplex PCR reads with MiXCR, one entry per CDR3 protein. The table records approximately 180,000 distinct CDR3 sequences, under 97% of them present only once. Treatment-naive patients with stable or active relapsing-remitting disease were the multiple sclerosis controls. V was pared by 1 base and J by 5 bases, with 0 bases of the junction left unmatched. The V gene's germline CDR1 is KGHSH and CDR2 LQKENI. This CDR3 is 14 amino acids long.

Material: CD4+ T cells from PBMCs. The genes are TRBV18 and TRBJ2-1; 9 nucleotides match TRBD1. The sequence derives from a human donor with multiple sclerosis. The CDR3 region is CASSPRTGDNEQFF. The CDR3 nucleotides read TGTGCCAGCTCACCACGGACAGGGGACAATGAGCAGTTCTTC.